This entry describes one T cell receptor (beta chain). This clonotype was detected only a few times. Its antigen is not yet known. The record has no base qualities; no much larger clone is one base away. V lost 0 bases and J lost 3 bases, and the count of bases not matched to a germline gene is 8. CDR1 and CDR2, looked up from the germline V gene, are LGHNA and YSLEER. The CDR3, from cysteine to phenylalanine, totals 17 residues. Solely the CDR3 DNA is kept, with 51 bases framed from the first base. Library generation was performed with PCR. This sample was sequenced with an Illumina HiSeq 2500. To normalize quantification of the TCRbeta repertoire, the TCR libraries were built with molecular barcoding that relied on unique molecular identifiers. TCRdb reran the public reads through fastp at Q25 and MiXCR, keeping productive beta chains. Rows matching on CDR3 protein sequence are summarized as one entry with the most common DNA and genes. This sample gives about a million distinct CDR3 sequences in total; roughly 31% of them show up just once. Approximately 30% of the sample is taken by the ten largest.

This record comes from a study of T-cell reconstitution after alpha-beta-depleted transplantation in children (dated by TCRdb to about 2016). For the study in its entirety: Using TCR repertoire profiling, the study followed T-cell immune reconstitution in a quantitative way in children after TCRalphabeta/CD19-depleted allogeneic hematopoietic cell transplantation. Summary of the overall study and its limitations: Hyperexpanded clone frequencies declined over subsequent months; after one year, T-cell counts and TCRbeta diversity were mostly attributed to newly produced T cells. In some patients, the high TCRbeta diversity seen at day 60 was put down to recipient T cells and intrathymic progenitors that had survived conditioning. About two months after transplant, the apparently early recovery of alphabetaT-cell counts reportedly depended on just several hundred clones that had expanded rapidly and came from non-depleted graft cells.

The sample's treatment or condition label, in plain terms: allogeneic hematopoietic cell transplantation with graft depleted of TCRalphabeta T cells and CD19 B cells. TCRalphabeta/CD19-depleted allogeneic hematopoietic cell grafts were given to the transplant recipients, all of whom were children. The V and J genes are TRBV4-3 and TRBJ2-3; TRBD2 aligns with 8 central bases. The sequence came from a boy less than two years old who had a stem cell transplant for SCID, so the T cells may come from the graft donor. Sequencing was performed on PBMCs, mostly from graft donor cells, taken 360 days after TCRalphabeta/CD19-depleted stem cell transplant. The DNA is TGCGCCAGCAGCCAAGAGAGGGCGGGACTAGTAACAGATACGCAGTATTTT. Its protein product is CASSQERAGLVTDTQYF.